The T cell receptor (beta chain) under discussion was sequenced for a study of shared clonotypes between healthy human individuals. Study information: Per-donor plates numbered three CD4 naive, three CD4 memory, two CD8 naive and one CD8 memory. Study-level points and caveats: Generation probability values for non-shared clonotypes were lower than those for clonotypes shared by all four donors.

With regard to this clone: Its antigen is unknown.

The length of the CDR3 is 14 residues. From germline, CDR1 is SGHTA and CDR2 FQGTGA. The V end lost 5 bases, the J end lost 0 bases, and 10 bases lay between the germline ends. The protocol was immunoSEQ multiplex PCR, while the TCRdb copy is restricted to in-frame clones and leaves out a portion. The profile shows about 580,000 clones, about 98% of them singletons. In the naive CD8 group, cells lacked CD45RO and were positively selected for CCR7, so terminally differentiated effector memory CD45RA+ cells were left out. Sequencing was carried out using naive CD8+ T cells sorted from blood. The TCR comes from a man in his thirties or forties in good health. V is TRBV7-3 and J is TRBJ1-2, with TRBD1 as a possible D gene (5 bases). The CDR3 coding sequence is TGTGCCAGCAGCCCTGGGACTGCTAACTATGGCTACACCTTC. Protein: CASSPGTANYGYTF. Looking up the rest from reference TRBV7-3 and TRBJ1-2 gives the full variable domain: GAGVSQTPSNKVTEKGKYVELRCDPISGHTALYWYRQSLGQGPEFLIYFQGTGAADDSGLPNDRFFAVRPEGSVSTLKIQRTERGDSAVYLCASSPGTANYGYTFGSGTRLTVV.